The present TCR beta chain was sequenced within a study of T-cell memory formation after mild COVID-19. MiXCR, applied by TCRdb to the 5' RACE reads, yields one record per CDR3 protein. Of around 200,000 distinct CDR3 sequences in the sample, around 30% were seen once. Germline trimming cut 6 bases from V and 8 bases from J; bases unmatched to any gene: 7. CDR3 length: 13 residues. CDR1 is KGHSH, CDR2 LQKENI, per germline. This clonotype appeared many times. The antigen remains undetermined. Findings and limits, study-wide: CD4/CD8 balance characterized clones contracting day 15 to 85, and CD4+ skew characterized later expanders.

The TCR was taken from an adult woman who had mild COVID-19 (a few samples of this study predate the infection). Cell type and time point are not known. This chain connects TRBV18 to TRBJ1-2, with 9 positions matching TRBD1. The sequencing input was PBMCs or a T cell subset sorted from them (not recorded which). CDR3 in DNA: TGTGCCAGCTCGCTACAGGGGGCGGACGGCTACACCTTC. This encodes CASSLQGADGYTF.